Listed here are 26 T cell receptor beta chains from one sample, sequenced in a study of T cell responses to AZD1222 COVID-19 vaccine. Produced via immunoSEQ multiplex PCR; TCRdb's table is partial and in-frame only. Of around 120,000 clones in the sample, approximately 94% were seen once. Sample: peripheral blood, taken 28 days after the second AZD1222 dose. The origin of the receptors is an adult who received the AZD1222 COVID-19 vaccine.

This sequence joins TRBV19 and TRBJ1-6; a possible D gene is TRBD1 (5 bases). V was clipped by 1 base and J by 6 bases, with 13 bases between them. The CDR3 has 16 residues. From germline, CDR1 is LNHDA and CDR2 SQIVND (reference sequence). CDR3 sequence (DNA): TGTGCCAGTAGTATAGGCTGGTACAGGCTTAATTCACCCCTCCACTTT. Protein: CASSIGWYRLNSPLHF.

The CDR3 region has the DNA TGTGCCAGCACTCTTCTCCCAGGGGGCACCGGGGAGCTGTTTTTT. Translation: CASTLLPGGTGELFF. The V gene is TRBV6-5, the J gene TRBJ2-2; 7 bases fit TRBD1. The CDR3 contains 15 residues. CDR1 is MNHEY, CDR2 SVGAGI, per germline. V lost 7 bases and J lost 4; bases outside the gene matches: 9.

This clone was observed a single time. The CDR3 DNA sequence: TGTGCCAGCAGCCCCCTGCGGACAGTTGTCTCCTACGAGCAGTACTTC. It encodes CASSPLRTVVSYEQYF. The chain combines TRBV7-8 with TRBJ2-7; a possible D gene is TRBD1 (6 bases). Germline lookup yields CDR1 SGHVS and CDR2 FQNEAQ. Between the trimmed V and J ends, which lost 5 bases and 0 bases, there was a span of 17 bases. The CDR3 is 16 residues long.

The chain is built from TRBV5-1 and TRBJ2-2; D gene ambiguous. CDR3 length: 16 residues. Germline V gene sequence: CDR1 SGHRS, CDR2 YFSETQ. V was trimmed by 2 bases and J by 4 bases, leaving 15 bases between them. DNA for the CDR3: TGCGCCAGCAGCTTAGGTCTGCGCCCGAGCACCGGGGAGCTGTTTTTT. As protein: CASSLGLRPSTGELFF.

The DNA of the CDR3 is TGTGCCAGCCGCGAGGGGGGGGCTGGAGAGCAGTTCTTC. Its protein product is CASREGGAGEQFF. This sequence joins TRBV25-1 and TRBJ2-1; possibly TRBD2 for D (7 bases). This CDR3 spans 13 amino acids. Per the germline V gene, CDR1 is MGHDK and CDR2 is SYGVNS. The V and J ends lost 8 bases and 10 bases respectively, with 18 bases between them.

The chain combines TRBV19 with TRBJ2-7; TRBD1 might be the D (5 bases). The germline gives CDR1 LNHDA, CDR2 SQIVND (reference sequence). The CDR3 spans 10 residues. The DNA of the CDR3 is TGTGTTGGACACTCATACGAGCAGTACTTC. The encoded protein is CVGHSYEQYF.

This clone was observed a handful of times. The chain has TRBV15 and TRBJ1-5; 7 bases agree with TRBD1. V was pared by 5 bases and J by 6 bases, with 13 bases of the junction left unmatched. CDR1 and CDR2 (germline): LNHNV, YYDKDF (reference sequence). The length of the CDR3 is 16 residues. The CDR3 region is CATSPRRQGVFQPQHF. CDR3 DNA sequence: TGTGCCACCAGCCCCCGCAGACAGGGAGTTTTTCAGCCCCAGCATTTT.

Remarks on this clone: The junction shows a germline mismatch at one end, possibly a read error. The chain combines TRBV29-1 with TRBJ1-1; the D is unclear. Germline assignment: CDR1 SQVTM and CDR2 ANQGSEA. CDR3 length equals 13 residues. Here the CDR3 DNA reads TGCAGTGTTGAGACCACGATGAACACTGAAGCTTTCTTT. It codes for CSVETTMNTEAFF.

The CDR3 reads CASSPTRANYGYTF. DNA for the CDR3: TGTGCCAGCAGCCCAACACGAGCTAACTATGGCTACACCTTC. The chain carries TRBV14 and TRBJ1-2; D not certain. Trimming removed 4 bases from V and 0 bases from J, with 9 bases in between. The CDR3 extends over 14 amino acids. CDR1 is SGHDN and CDR2 is FVKESK in the germline V gene.

This chain links TRBV19 with TRBJ1-1; the D is unclear. Germline assignment: CDR1 LNHDA and CDR2 SQIVND (reference sequence). V dropped 6 bases and J dropped 8 bases, with 16 bases sitting between them. This CDR3 is 13 amino acids long. The CDR3 loop reads CASRKDALKEAFF. CDR3 DNA sequence: TGTGCCAGTAGGAAGGACGCCCTTAAGGAAGCTTTCTTT.

This clone has only one observation. This chain connects TRBV5-5 to TRBJ2-5; D possibly corresponds to TRBD2 (6 bases). CDR3 size: 15 residues. Trimming removed 2 bases at V and 1 base at J, with 12 bases between. Germline V gene sequence: CDR1 SGHKS, CDR2 YYEKEE (reference sequence). The CDR3 region has the DNA TGTGCCAGCAGCTTCGTTCCGGGACTCCAAGAGACCCAGTACTTC. Residues: CASSFVPGLQETQYF.

Written as DNA, the CDR3 is TGTGCCAGCAGTGGACGGGAAACTGAAGCTTTCTTT. Translation gives CASSGRETEAFF. V gene TRBV9 combines with J gene TRBJ1-1; no clear D. Deletions cut 5 bases from V and 5 bases from J, with 10 bases between. CDR3 length equals 12 residues. Germline V gene data show CDR1 as SGDLS and CDR2 as YYNGEE.

The chain recombines TRBV10-2 with TRBJ2-7; D is unclear. CDR3 length: 13 amino acids. The V and J ends lost 2 bases and 7 bases respectively, with 12 bases between them. Germline V gene lookup returns CDR1 WSHSY and CDR2 SAAADI. The DNA of the CDR3 is TGCGCCAGCAGTGAGCAGGCCTTGGGGGAGCAGTACTTC. Encoded protein: CASSEQALGEQYF.

This clone was recorded once. The V call is TRBV5-4, the J call TRBJ1-5, with D possibly matching TRBD1 (6 bases). The CDR3 has 14 residues. V lost 0 bases to trimming and J lost 10 bases, with 14 bases between them. In germline, CDR1 is SGHNT, CDR2 YYREEE (reference sequence). CDR3 sequence reads: CASSLGGAAGPQHF. In DNA form, the CDR3 reads TGTGCCAGCAGCTTGGGGGGGGCGGCCGGTCCCCAGCATTTT.

The chain combines TRBV30 with TRBJ1-2; perhaps TRBD1 as D (6 bases). The CDR3 runs to 13 residues. Trimming cost V 5 bases and J 6 bases, with 16 bases left between them. Germline V gene data show CDR1 as GTSNPN and CDR2 as SVGIG (reference sequence). In nucleotides, the CDR3 is TGTGCCTGGGTCCTAGGGCAGGGGCATGGCTACACCTTC. The encoded protein is CAWVLGQGHGYTF.

CDR3 in amino acids: CASSQGLYGYTF. The CDR3 nucleotides read TGTGCCAGCAGCCAGGGGCTCTATGGCTACACCTTC. The chain has TRBV3-1 (or the pseudogene TRBV3-2) and TRBJ1-2, with D possibly matching TRBD1 (5 bases). The CDR3 totals 12 residues. Trimming left V 3 bases short and J 4 bases short, with 6 bases between. From germline, CDR1 is LGHDT and CDR2 YNNKEL (reference sequence).

The V gene is TRBV19, the J gene TRBJ2-1, with TRBD2 identical over 11 bases. The CDR3 length is 18 residues. The germline CDR1 and CDR2 sequences are LNHDA and SQIVND (reference sequence). V lost 0 bases to trimming and J lost 2 bases; unmatched junction nucleotides: 6. Here the CDR3 DNA reads TGTGCCAGTAGTATAGAACTAGCGGGAGCTGGCCCCTACAATGAGCAGTTCTTC. It is translated as CASSIELAGAGPYNEQFF. Using reference TRBV19 and TRBJ2-1 for the parts outside the CDR3, the full variable domain is DGGITQSPKYLFRKEGQNVTLSCEQNLNHDAMYWYRQDPGQGLRLIYYSQIVNDFQKGDIAEGYSVSREKKESFPLTVTSAQKNPTAFYLCASSIELAGAGPYNEQFFGPGTRLTVL.

The V and J genes are TRBV20-1 and TRBJ1-3; D remains ambiguous. Germline CDR1 reads DFQATT; CDR2 reads SNEGSKA (reference sequence). Trimming shortened V by 3 bases and J by 2 bases, and 8 bases separated the two germline ends. The CDR3 is made up of 13 amino acids. CDR3 coding DNA: TGCAGTGCTAGTCAAGACGCTGGAAACACCATATATTTT. It is translated as CSASQDAGNTIYF.

The V call is TRBV7-9, the J call TRBJ2-3; 7 nucleotides agree with TRBD1. The CDR3 runs 13 residues. CDR1 is SEHNR, CDR2 FQNEAQ, per germline (reference sequence). After removal of 3 bases from V and 5 bases from J, the junction contained 2 bases not matched to a gene. CDR3 loop: CASSFQGVDTQYF. For the CDR3, the DNA is TGTGCCAGCAGCTTTCAGGGGGTAGATACGCAGTATTTT. Full variable domain (missing parts from reference TRBV7-9 and TRBJ2-3): DTGVSQNPRHKITKRGQNVTFRCDPISEHNRLYWYRQTLGQGPEFLTYFQNEAQLEKSRLLSDRFSAERPKGSFSTLEIQRTEQGDSAMYLCASSFQGVDTQYFGPGTRLTVL.

The chain links TRBV3-1 (or the pseudogene TRBV3-2) to TRBJ2-3; 12 bases are shared with TRBD2. Per germline, CDR1 LGHDT and CDR2 YNNKEL (reference sequence). The CDR3 has 17 amino acids. V shed 2 bases, J shed 5 bases, and the junction held 8 bases outside the gene matches. CDR3 sequence: CASSQRLAGVGGDTQYF. In DNA, the CDR3 is TGTGCCAGCAGCCAAAGACTAGCGGGAGTAGGAGGAGATACGCAGTATTTT.

This clone came up once. The chain recombines TRBV5-1 with TRBJ2-1, with TRBD2 matching 7 bases. This CDR3 has 17 amino acids. Germline loops: CDR1 SGHRS, CDR2 YFSETQ. V dropped 0 bases and J dropped 3; count of bases not matched to a gene: 9. The CDR3 reads CASSLDGGDPIYNEQFF. In nucleotides, the CDR3 is TGCGCCAGCAGCTTGGATGGGGGGGACCCTATCTACAATGAGCAGTTCTTC.

V gene TRBV12-3 or TRBV12-4 combines with J gene TRBJ1-3, with TRBD1 as a possible D gene (5 bases). Trimming removed 3 bases at V and 9 bases at J, with 9 bases between. The CDR3 is 12 residues long. As DNA, the CDR3 is TGTGCCAGCAGTTTTTCCGACAGCACCATATATTTT. This translates into CASSFSDSTIYF.

This clone came up a few times. The same CDR3 can be traced to other DNA sequences in this sample. V and J are TRBV6-2 or TRBV6-3 and TRBJ2-2; no clear D gene. The CDR3 covers 12 residues. Germline V CDR1 and CDR2: MNHEY, SVGEGT. The V end was cut by 4 bases, the J end by 3 bases, with 3 bases between. CDR3 in amino acids: CASSSYTGELFF. CDR3 sequence (DNA): TGTGCCAGCAGTTCTTACACCGGGGAGCTGTTTTTT.

The gene calls are TRBV4-1 and TRBJ1-2; possible D gene TRBD1, 5 bases. The V gene lost 1 base and the J gene lost 0 bases, with 15 bases spanning the gap. Germline V gives CDR1 MGHRA, CDR2 YSYEKL. The CDR3 totals 17 residues. CDR3 in DNA: TGCGCCAGCAGCCAAGTAGGGAGGGGCAGGTCTAACTATGGCTACACCTTC. Translation gives CASSQVGRGRSNYGYTF.

This sequence joins TRBV19 and TRBJ1-3; TRBD1 agrees at 7 bases. The CDR3 sequence is 14 residues long. Germline CDR1 LNHDA, CDR2 SQIVND (reference sequence). V was pared by 4 bases and J by 4 bases, with 4 bases of the junction left unmatched. The CDR3 sequence is CASSTRQGGNTIYF. CDR3 in DNA: TGTGCCAGTAGTACTCGACAGGGCGGAAACACCATATATTTT. Full variable domain (missing parts from reference TRBV19 and TRBJ1-3): DGGITQSPKYLFRKEGQNVTLSCEQNLNHDAMYWYRQDPGQGLRLIYYSQIVNDFQKGDIAEGYSVSREKKESFPLTVTSAQKNPTAFYLCASSTRQGGNTIYFGEGSWLTVV.

The chain employs TRBV7-9 and TRBJ2-1; TRBD1 matches 10 bases. Looked up from germline, CDR1 is SEHNR and CDR2 is FQNEAQ (reference sequence). V gave up 5 bases and J gave up 5 bases; unmatched junction bases: 6. The CDR3 length is 15 residues. The CDR3 DNA reads as TGTGCCAGCAGCGCTAGGGGACAGGGGAACAATGAGCAGTTCTTC. As protein: CASSARGQGNNEQFF.